This T cell receptor (beta chain) was profiled in a study of long-term antiretroviral therapy in people with HIV. This clone appeared once. Germline V lookup: CDR1 SGDLS, CDR2 YYNGEE. The V gene lost 3 bases and the J gene lost 0 bases, with 12 bases spanning the gap. The CDR3 spans 15 residues. Researchers ran immunoSEQ v3.0 at survey level. The table came from immunoSEQ multiplex PCR; TCRdb's copy has only in-frame clones and leaves some out. The repertoire consists of tens of thousands of clones, with 80% to 85% occurring once and the leading ten covering around 5.9%. This clonotype originated in a man younger than 35 with HIV. The chain has TRBV9 and TRBJ1-1, with D possibly matching TRBD1 (5 bases). Specimen: unsorted PBMCs, collected 1 year after starting antiretroviral therapy. In DNA form, the CDR3 reads TGTGCCAGCAGCGCCCCGGCAGGGATGAACACTGAAGCTTTCTTT. Encoded protein: CASSAPAGMNTEAFF.